This TCR beta chain was profiled in a study of blood T cell repertoires in COVID-19. Background on the study: T cells, B-cell-depleted T cells, or PBMCs provided the cDNA or gDNA that served as material.

In the source study's methods: Estimated nucleated cell counts came from reference gene primer amplification. Here immunoSEQ multiplex PCR was the method, and the copy in TCRdb shows in-frame clones only, minus some. That table supplies the V and J calls and clone size; D and trimming were determined from the DNA. Seen here are 93,000 or so clones, roughly nine tenths observed once, and the top ten hold 3% to 3.5%. The source material was peripheral blood. This TCR came from a man aged 45 to 65 in a cohort sampled during active COVID-19.

CDR3 DNA: TGTGCCAGCAGCTTCCTGGACACCCGGACAGATACGCAGTATTTT. Its translation: CASSFLDTRTDTQYF. The V call is TRBV5-6, the J call TRBJ2-3; D might be TRBD1 (5 bases). Germline V gives CDR1 SGHDT, CDR2 YYEEEE. The CDR3 spans 15 residues. V gave up 2 bases and J gave up 3 bases, with 13 bases separating them.